This T cell receptor beta chain was sequenced during a study of T-cell reconstitution after alpha-beta-depleted transplantation in children (dated by TCRdb to the mid-2010s). With regard to the full study: T-cell immune reconstitution after TCRalphabeta/CD19-depleted allogeneic hematopoietic cell transplantation in children was quantitatively tracked in the study by means of TCR repertoire profiling.

A distance of 10 bases separates the germline ends of V and J, which lose 6 bases and 0 bases respectively. The CDR3, from cysteine to phenylalanine, totals 14 residues. Just the 42-base CDR3 DNA is kept, in frame starting at base 1. Via the germline V gene, CDR1 is MDHEN and CDR2 SYDVKM. This clonotype showed up just a few times. This clone's antigen is unknown. This may arise from a read error, as a much more abundant clone is one base away. What the research found in general, with its limitations: In some patients, the high TCRbeta diversity seen at day 60 was put down to recipient T cells and intrathymic progenitors that had survived conditioning. Over subsequent months, a decline in hyperexpanded clone frequencies was noted, and after one year, T-cell counts and TCRbeta diversity were mostly ascribed to newly produced T cells. The apparently early recovery of alphabetaT-cell counts about two months after transplant reportedly depended on only several hundred rapidly expanded clones that came from non-depleted graft cells.

Per the publication, the treatment or condition label means: allogeneic hematopoietic cell transplantation with graft depleted of TCRalphabeta T cells and CD19 B cells. The children who served as transplant recipients had been given grafts of TCRalphabeta/CD19-depleted allogeneic hematopoietic cells. The library was produced with PCR. The reads were generated on an Illumina HiSeq 2500. To normalize quantification of the TCRbeta repertoire, the TCR libraries were built with molecular barcoding that relied on unique molecular identifiers. TCRdb handled the public reads itself, with Q25 trimming in fastp and clone calling in MiXCR, and kept productive beta chains. CDR3 protein sequences are deduplicated, and each keeps its most common genes and DNA. This sample is represented by more than 300,000 distinct CDR3 sequences; around 15% of them were singletons. Roughly two fifths of the sample is in the top ten clones.

The starting material was PBMCs, mostly from graft donor cells, obtained 360 days after TCRalphabeta/CD19-depleted stem cell transplant. The chain employs TRBV28 and TRBJ2-3; the D region possibly corresponds to TRBD1 (6 bases align). The sequence came from a male patient under 10 years old who had a stem cell transplant for acute lymphoblastic leukemia, so the T cells may come from the graft donor. The CDR3 corresponds to CASSFTGSTDTQYF. The nucleotides read TGTGCCAGCAGCTTTACAGGGAGCACAGATACGCAGTATTTT.